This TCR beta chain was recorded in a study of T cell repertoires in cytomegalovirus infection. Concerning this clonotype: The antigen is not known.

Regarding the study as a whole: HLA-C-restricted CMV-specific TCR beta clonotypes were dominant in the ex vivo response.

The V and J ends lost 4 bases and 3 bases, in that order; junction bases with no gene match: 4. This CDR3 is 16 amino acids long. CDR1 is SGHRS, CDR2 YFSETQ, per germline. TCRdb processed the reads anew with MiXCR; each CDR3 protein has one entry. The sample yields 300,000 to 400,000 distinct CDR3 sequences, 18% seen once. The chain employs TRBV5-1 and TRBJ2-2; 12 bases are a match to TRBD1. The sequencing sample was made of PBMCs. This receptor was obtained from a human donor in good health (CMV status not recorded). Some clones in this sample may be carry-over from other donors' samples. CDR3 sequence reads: CASSAGTGGDTGELFF. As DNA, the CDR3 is TGCGCCAGCAGCGCGGGGACAGGGGGCGACACCGGGGAGCTGTTTTTT.